A single sample gave rise to the 10 T cell receptor beta chains below, sequenced in a study of OX40 agonist ivuxolimab in advanced cancers. Libraries were prepared by immunoSEQ multiplex PCR; TCRdb keeps only in-frame clonotypes and omits some of them. This table holds about 12,000 clones, 75% to 90% found once. The source was CD4+ or CD8+ T cells sorted from blood, collected in a trial of the OX40 agonist ivuxolimab. Every receptor here comes from an adult with an advanced solid tumor such as melanoma, head and neck, liver or kidney cancer.

The genes are TRBV10-2 and TRBJ1-2; D not resolved. The CDR3 is made up of 14 amino acids. Trimming left V 7 bases short and J 0 bases short, with 12 bases between. CDR1 WSHSY and CDR2 SAAADI come from the germline V gene. CDR3: CASNPAAANYGYTF. CDR3 sequence (DNA): TGCGCCAGCAATCCGGCGGCAGCTAACTATGGCTACACCTTC.

The V and J genes are TRBV7-8 and TRBJ2-5; no clear D. V was clipped by 3 bases and J by 4 bases, with 6 bases between them. Germline V lookup: CDR1 SGHVS, CDR2 FQNEAQ. This CDR3 is 12 amino acids long. The CDR3 region has the DNA TGTGCCAGCAGCTTGGACGTAGAGACCCAGTACTTC. It translates to CASSLDVETQYF.

The chain couples TRBV4-2 to TRBJ2-7; the D gene is possibly TRBD1 (5 bases). The CDR3 is 17 residues long. Germline loops: CDR1 LGHNA, CDR2 YNFKEQ. Trimming pared 1 base from V and 0 bases from J, leaving 16 bases between. This CDR3 is CASSQGNAGKSSYEQYF. CDR3 nucleotides: TGTGCCAGCAGCCAAGGCAATGCAGGGAAAAGCTCCTACGAGCAGTACTTC.

V and J are TRBV5-8 and TRBJ2-2; possibly TRBD1 for D (6 bases). The V end lost 0 bases, the J end lost 0 bases, and 12 bases lay between the germline ends. Per the germline V gene, CDR1 is SGHTS and CDR2 is YDEGEE. The CDR3 consists of 17 residues. This CDR3 is CASSLGGGRPNTGELFF. For the CDR3, the DNA is TGTGCCAGCAGCTTGGGAGGGGGAAGACCGAACACCGGGGAGCTGTTTTTT.

This clone ranks as large (0.1 to 1%). The chain uses TRBV11-2 and TRBJ1-1; 10 bases are a match to TRBD1. V was pared by 4 bases and J by 0 bases, with 2 bases of the junction left unmatched. Per germline, CDR1 SGHAT and CDR2 FQNNGV. This CDR3 contains 15 residues. CDR3 in DNA: TGTGCCAGCAGCTGGGGACAGGGGCTGAACACTGAAGCTTTCTTT. This translates into CASSWGQGLNTEAFF.

The chain has TRBV10-3 and TRBJ2-3; 8 positions match TRBD2. The CDR3 loop spans 16 amino acids. V lost 10 bases and J lost 2; bases outside the gene matches: 14. Looked up from germline, CDR1 is ENHRY and CDR2 is SYGVKD. CDR3 amino acids: CATATGTSLFTDTQYF. CDR3 DNA: TGTGCCACAGCTACCGGGACTAGTCTATTCACAGATACGCAGTATTTT.

This clone is categorized as medium-sized. The chain links TRBV19 to TRBJ1-5; D gene ambiguous. CDR1 and CDR2 from the germline V gene are LNHDA and SQIVND (reference sequence). Trimming removed 1 base from V and 0 bases from J, with 13 bases in between. This CDR3 is built from 17 residues. The CDR3 loop reads CASSIALNWNSNQPQHF. CDR3 DNA sequence: TGTGCCAGTAGTATAGCTCTGAATTGGAATAGCAATCAGCCCCAGCATTTT. The complete variable domain, with remaining parts taken from reference TRBV19 and TRBJ1-5, reads DGGITQSPKYLFRKEGQNVTLSCEQNLNHDAMYWYRQDPGQGLRLIYYSQIVNDFQKGDIAEGYSVSREKKESFPLTVTSAQKNPTAFYLCASSIALNWNSNQPQHFGDGTRLSIL.

The gene calls are TRBV5-6 and TRBJ2-7; 11 bases match TRBD2. Unmatched junction bases numbered 13, after V lost 0 bases and J lost 5 bases. This CDR3 is built from 18 residues. Germline CDR1 SGHDT, CDR2 YYEEEE. The CDR3 DNA is TGTGCCAGCAGCTTGGAGGTTGGTGGGCTAGCGGGAGGTAACGAGCAGTACTTC. Protein: CASSLEVGGLAGGNEQYF.

The rearrangement joins TRBV10-3 to TRBJ2-6; a weak D match, TRBD2 (6 bases). The CDR3 contains 15 residues. V lost 10 bases, J lost 0 bases, and 13 bases lay in between. Germline CDR1 reads ENHRY; CDR2 reads SYGVKD. The CDR3 is CATAGSRSGANVLTF. The CDR3 region has the DNA TGTGCCACCGCGGGAAGCCGCTCTGGGGCCAACGTCCTGACTTTC.

This clone has just one count. The chain links TRBV4-1 to TRBJ2-5; 9 bases line up with TRBD2. Germline values: CDR1 MGHRA, CDR2 YSYEKL. This CDR3 has 15 residues. V was pared by 3 bases and J by 1 base, with 3 bases of the junction left unmatched. CDR3 nucleotide sequence: TGCGCCAGCAGCCAGGGGACTAGCAGCCAAGAGACCCAGTACTTC. It yields the protein CASSQGTSSQETQYF.